The present entry profiles one T cell receptor beta chain with its context. The specificity of this receptor is unknown. There are no base qualities to consult, and no much larger clone falls within one base. CDR1 SGHTA and CDR2 FQGNSA are derived from the germline V gene. The CDR3 numbers 13 residues from cysteine through phenylalanine. The kept DNA is CDR3 alone, 39 bases in frame from the first base. After removal of 4 bases from V and 6 bases from J, the junction retains 6 bases not matched to a gene. These data belong to a study of T cells after yellow fever vaccination (dated by TCRdb to about 2019). Study-level background: The SMART-Seq v4 Ultra Low Input RNA kit was used to prepare libraries from fractions with low cell numbers. To follow T-cell clones before and after both primary and booster YFV17D yellow fever vaccination, bulk TCR alpha and beta repertoires underwent longitudinal sequencing. Two healthy male donors, one aged 18 to 30 and one aged 30 to 40 years, made up the cohort. Blood was collected at multiple timepoints before and after primary and secondary immunization, and bulk PBMC replicates and cell subsets were isolated. Overall study results and their limits: The study included only a couple of donors, which limits how far the findings can be generalized. Because abundant contaminating clonotypes from the bulk population could be contained in FACS-sorted repertoires, computational filtering was required. Compared with the primary T-cell response, the secondary T-cell response was weaker but faster, peaking on day 5 rather than day 15. A small share of clonotypes was detected in both CD4 and CD8 compartments, with the overlap likely arising from convergent recombination. After the booster, most of the clones that had expanded following primary vaccination were detected again (roughly 96% of CD4 and around 87% of CD8), which suggests that memory was broadly maintained.

TCR cDNA was made using 5'RACE template switching, a step that added a universal primer site and unique molecular identifiers. Priming of cDNA synthesis was performed from both the TCR alpha and TCR beta constant segments. Two PCR steps were used to amplify libraries, with sample barcodes and sequencing adapters being added in the second step. Sequencing of libraries was performed on Illumina HiSeq 2500 (2x100 bp) or NovaSeq (2x150 bp). For the original study's pipeline: Demultiplexing of reads and collapsing into UMI consensus sequences were performed with MIGEC, and V(D)J alignment was carried out with MiXCR. Vaccine-responding clonotypes were identified with edgeR using replicate PBMC samples, with FDR below 0.01 and a log2 fold change above 5 up to day 15 being required. CD4 or CD8 identity was assigned to each bulk clonotype according to whether the clonotype was present at higher abundance in the sequenced CD4 repertoire or the sequenced CD8 repertoire. TCRdb reworked the public reads: Q25 trimming with fastp, MiXCR clone assembly, productive beta chains retained. Each entry merges the rows of one CDR3 protein and shows their most common DNA and genes. TCRdb's processing, not the authors' own work, is the source of the V and J calls. This sample holds about 240,000 distinct CDR3 sequences; 6% to 7.5% were observed only once. The leading ten clones occupy approximately 0.84% of the sample.

The sample's treatment or condition, from its label and the paper: live attenuated yellow fever vaccine strain. A standard Ficoll-Paque protocol was used to isolate PBMCs from peripheral blood. Dynabeads CD4 and CD8 positive selection kits were used to isolate CD4 and CD8 T-cell fractions. TriZol was used to extract RNA from bulk PBMCs, CD4 and CD8 fractions, and dextramer-positive and dextramer-negative fractions. This clonotype originated in a young man who received the YFV17D yellow fever vaccine. The starting material was CD4+ T cells sorted from PBMCs, obtained 15 days after the yellow fever booster vaccination. The chain was built from TRBV7-2 and TRBJ2-7; TRBD1 aligns with 7 central bases. CDR3 protein: CASSSGTETEQYF. The nucleotides read TGTGCCAGCAGCTCCGGGACAGAGACCGAGCAGTACTTC.